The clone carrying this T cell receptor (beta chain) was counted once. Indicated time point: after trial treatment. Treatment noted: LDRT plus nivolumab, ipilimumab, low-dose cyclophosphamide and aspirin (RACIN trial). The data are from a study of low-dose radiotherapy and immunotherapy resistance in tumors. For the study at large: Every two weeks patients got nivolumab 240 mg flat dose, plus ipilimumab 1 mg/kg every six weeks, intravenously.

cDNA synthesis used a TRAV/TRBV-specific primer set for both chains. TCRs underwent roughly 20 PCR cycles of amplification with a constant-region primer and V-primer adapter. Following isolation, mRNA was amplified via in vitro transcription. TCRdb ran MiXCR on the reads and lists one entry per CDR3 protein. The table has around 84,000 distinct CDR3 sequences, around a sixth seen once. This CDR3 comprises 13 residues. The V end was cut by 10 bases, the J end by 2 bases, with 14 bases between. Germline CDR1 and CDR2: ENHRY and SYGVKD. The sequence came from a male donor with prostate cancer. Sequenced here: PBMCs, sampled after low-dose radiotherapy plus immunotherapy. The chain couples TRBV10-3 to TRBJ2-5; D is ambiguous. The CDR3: CATLGNAQETQYF. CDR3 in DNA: TGTGCCACCTTGGGGAACGCACAAGAGACCCAGTACTTC.